This T cell receptor (beta chain) was obtained from a study of graft-versus-host responses after intestinal transplantation. About the research overall: Transplant recipients had multivisceral, liver-intestinal, or isolated intestinal grafts. Every recipient underwent anti-thymocyte globulin induction, then tacrolimus and steroids for 2 to 3 years. General study findings and limits: Maximum circulating GvH clone levels tracked with early post-transplant HvG decreases. Some patients had graft-donor T cell macrochimerism. In their allografts, the ratios of graft-versus-host to host-versus-graft T cell clones were high.

The V end lost 6 bases, the J end lost 4 bases, and 16 bases lay between the germline ends. The CDR3 is 15 amino acids. Germline assignment: CDR1 SGHNT and CDR2 YENEEA. Of note for this clone: Its antigen is undetermined.

The protocol was immunoSEQ multiplex PCR, while the TCRdb copy is restricted to in-frame clones and leaves out a portion. The repertoire consists of around 30,000 clones, with just under 95% occurring once and the leading ten covering about 0.66%. The TCR was taken from a human patient who received an intestinal transplant, so some T cells may come from the graft donor. The chain recombines TRBV11-3 with TRBJ2-1; no firm D call. The material was PBMCs, obtained 66 days after intestinal transplant. In DNA form, the CDR3 reads TGTGCCAGCAGTTCAACTAATTTCCCATACAATGAGCAGTTCTTC. Its translation: CASSSTNFPYNEQFF.